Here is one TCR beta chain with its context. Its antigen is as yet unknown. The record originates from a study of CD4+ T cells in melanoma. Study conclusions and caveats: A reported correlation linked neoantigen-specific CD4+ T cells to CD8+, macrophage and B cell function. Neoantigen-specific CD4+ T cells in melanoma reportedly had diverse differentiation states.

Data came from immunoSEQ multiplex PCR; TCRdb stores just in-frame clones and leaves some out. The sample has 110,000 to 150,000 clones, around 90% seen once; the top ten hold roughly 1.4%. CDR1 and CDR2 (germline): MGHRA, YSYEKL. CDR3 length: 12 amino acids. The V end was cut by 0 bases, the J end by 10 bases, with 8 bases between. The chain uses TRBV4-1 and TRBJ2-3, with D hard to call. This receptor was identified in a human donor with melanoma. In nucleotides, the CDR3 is TGCGCCAGCAGCCAAGACGAAGTCTCGCAGTATTTT. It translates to CASSQDEVSQYF.